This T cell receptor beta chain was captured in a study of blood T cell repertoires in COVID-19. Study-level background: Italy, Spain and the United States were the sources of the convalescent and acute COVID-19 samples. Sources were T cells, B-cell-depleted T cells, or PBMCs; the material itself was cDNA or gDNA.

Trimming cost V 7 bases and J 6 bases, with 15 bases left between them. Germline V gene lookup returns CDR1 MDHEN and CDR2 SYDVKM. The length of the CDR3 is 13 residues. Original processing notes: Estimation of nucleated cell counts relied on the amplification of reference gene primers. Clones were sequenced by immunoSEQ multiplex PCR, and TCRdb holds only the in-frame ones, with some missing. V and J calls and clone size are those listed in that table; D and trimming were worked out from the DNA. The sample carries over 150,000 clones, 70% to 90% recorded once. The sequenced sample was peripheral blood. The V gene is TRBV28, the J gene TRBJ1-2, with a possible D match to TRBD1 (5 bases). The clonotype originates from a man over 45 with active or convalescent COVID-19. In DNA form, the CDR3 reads TGTGCCAGCATTTTCAATTCAGGGCATGGCTACACCTTC. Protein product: CASIFNSGHGYTF.